The rows below give T cell receptor beta chains drawn from one sample of a study of regulatory T cells in long-lasting Graves disease. TCRdb recomputed calls from the multiplex PCR reads with MiXCR, one row per CDR3 protein. Of around 450,000 distinct CDR3 sequences listed, just under 15% were seen once; the top ten hold approximately 15%. These sequences were also reported in another study, on T cells in Graves' hyperthyroidism and ophthalmopathy.

The sequencing here drew on peripheral blood mononuclear cells (PBMCs), taken at new diagnosis, from a patient treated with antithyroid drugs. These receptors were obtained from a woman in her 30s with Graves disease. CDR3s include the opening cysteine and the closing phenylalanine or tryptophan. Fields, in order: CDR3 protein, V gene, CDR3 length.

CDR3 protein: CASSRGAEWTEAFF
V gene: TRBV19
CDR3 length: 14

CDR3 protein: CASSDLGREIANTGELFF
V gene: TRBV2
CDR3 length: 18

CDR3 protein: CASSVGGGPNTGELFF
V gene: TRBV9
CDR3 length: 16

CDR3 protein: CASRAGGGGGTGELFF
V gene: TRBV6-1
CDR3 length: 16

CDR3 protein: CASSSQEENTGELFF
V gene: TRBV7-6
CDR3 length: 15

CDR3 protein: CASSSVHRGENTEAFF
V gene: TRBV7-3
CDR3 length: 16

CDR3 protein: CASTNGRHSGNTIYF
V gene: TRBV5-8
CDR3 length: 15

CDR3 protein: CSARGTGGFFYEQYF
V gene: TRBV20-1
CDR3 length: 15

CDR3 protein: CASRRDSRRYSNQPQHF
V gene: TRBV2
CDR3 length: 17

CDR3 protein: CATVGQGGNEQFF
V gene: TRBV24-1
CDR3 length: 13

CDR3 protein: CASSHTGTSYEQYF
V gene: TRBV7-9
CDR3 length: 14

CDR3 protein: CASSPQLAGDHEQFF
V gene: TRBV5-1
CDR3 length: 15

CDR3 protein: CAWSRGHRDTQYF
V gene: TRBV30
CDR3 length: 13

CDR3 protein: CASSQQNGLASYEQYF
V gene: TRBV4-1
CDR3 length: 16

CDR3 protein: CASGYGRVRAYNEQFF
V gene: TRBV28
CDR3 length: 16

CDR3 protein: CASSRMGRVFYEQYF
V gene: TRBV7-9
CDR3 length: 15

CDR3 protein: CASRGTGNQETQYF
V gene: TRBV6-2/TRBV6-3
CDR3 length: 14

CDR3 protein: CVSSLDSTEAFF
V gene: TRBV11-3
CDR3 length: 12

CDR3 protein: CAWILEDNTGELFF
V gene: TRBV30
CDR3 length: 14

CDR3 protein: CASRTGGFTDTQYF
V gene: TRBV6-1
CDR3 length: 14

CDR3 protein: CSVAQGANTEAFF
V gene: TRBV29-1
CDR3 length: 13

CDR3 protein: CASSVGTGEQPQHF
V gene: TRBV10-2
CDR3 length: 14

CDR3 protein: CASSLSGIRTDTQYF
V gene: TRBV28
CDR3 length: 15

CDR3 protein: CASSFTSDRWFSHKQPQHF
V gene: TRBV11-2
CDR3 length: 19

CDR3 protein: CASSLLSRGTEAFF
V gene: TRBV12-3/TRBV12-4
CDR3 length: 14

CDR3 protein: CASSPPEDRDGTDTQYF
V gene: TRBV14
CDR3 length: 17

CDR3 protein: CASSLVGAAGSSYNEQFF
V gene: TRBV5-1
CDR3 length: 18

CDR3 protein: CSPLGMGGRSYEQYF
V gene: TRBV20-1
CDR3 length: 15

CDR3 protein: CASSPFAESGTSGIGEQFF
V gene: TRBV7-8
CDR3 length: 19

CDR3 protein: CASITEWFEETQYF
V gene: TRBV6-1
CDR3 length: 14

CDR3 protein: CASSLFGMGNQPQHF
V gene: TRBV28
CDR3 length: 15

CDR3 protein: CASSRELNPTDTQYF
V gene: TRBV3-1
CDR3 length: 15

CDR3 protein: CASSPLSGESDTQYF
V gene: TRBV10-1
CDR3 length: 15

CDR3 protein: CASSLYWTGRNTEAFF
V gene: TRBV12-3/TRBV12-4
CDR3 length: 16

CDR3 protein: CASSQWDRVTEAFF
V gene: TRBV4-1
CDR3 length: 14

CDR3 protein: CASSQSFGAHGRAFF
V gene: TRBV3-1
CDR3 length: 15

CDR3 protein: CASSLVVGDSYEQYF
V gene: TRBV28
CDR3 length: 15

CDR3 protein: CSVFRRTGTSSSYEQYF
V gene: TRBV29-1
CDR3 length: 17

CDR3 protein: CASSLEGSGTSADEQFF
V gene: TRBV5-1
CDR3 length: 17

CDR3 protein: CAWSVLVYEQYF
V gene: TRBV30
CDR3 length: 12

CDR3 protein: CATSTQGLHRGTGGYTF
V gene: TRBV15
CDR3 length: 17

CDR3 protein: CSARLAASTDTQYF
V gene: TRBV20-1
CDR3 length: 14

CDR3 protein: CASSFRPGDEQYF
V gene: TRBV5-5
CDR3 length: 13

CDR3 protein: CASSPDRRLAGVSTGELFF
V gene: TRBV14
CDR3 length: 19

CDR3 protein: CASSQRASGLNEQYF
V gene: TRBV4-1
CDR3 length: 15

CDR3 protein: CASRDREGNQPQHF
V gene: TRBV27
CDR3 length: 14

CDR3 protein: CSVAPGYEQYF
V gene: TRBV20-1
CDR3 length: 11

CDR3 protein: CASSRTGGMETQYF
V gene: TRBV7-9
CDR3 length: 14

CDR3 protein: CASSLSRSWGLQETQYF
V gene: TRBV13
CDR3 length: 17

CDR3 protein: CATSLPGWDGYTF
V gene: TRBV19
CDR3 length: 13

CDR3 protein: CASSMSGGATGELFF
V gene: TRBV19
CDR3 length: 15

CDR3 protein: CASSWVQGRNEQYF
V gene: TRBV7-9
CDR3 length: 14

CDR3 protein: CASSFGTGLAKNIQYF
V gene: TRBV6-2/TRBV6-3
CDR3 length: 16

CDR3 protein: CSARDRFVGYNEQFF
V gene: TRBV20-1
CDR3 length: 15

CDR3 protein: CASSAGDMDEQFF
V gene: TRBV6-1
CDR3 length: 13